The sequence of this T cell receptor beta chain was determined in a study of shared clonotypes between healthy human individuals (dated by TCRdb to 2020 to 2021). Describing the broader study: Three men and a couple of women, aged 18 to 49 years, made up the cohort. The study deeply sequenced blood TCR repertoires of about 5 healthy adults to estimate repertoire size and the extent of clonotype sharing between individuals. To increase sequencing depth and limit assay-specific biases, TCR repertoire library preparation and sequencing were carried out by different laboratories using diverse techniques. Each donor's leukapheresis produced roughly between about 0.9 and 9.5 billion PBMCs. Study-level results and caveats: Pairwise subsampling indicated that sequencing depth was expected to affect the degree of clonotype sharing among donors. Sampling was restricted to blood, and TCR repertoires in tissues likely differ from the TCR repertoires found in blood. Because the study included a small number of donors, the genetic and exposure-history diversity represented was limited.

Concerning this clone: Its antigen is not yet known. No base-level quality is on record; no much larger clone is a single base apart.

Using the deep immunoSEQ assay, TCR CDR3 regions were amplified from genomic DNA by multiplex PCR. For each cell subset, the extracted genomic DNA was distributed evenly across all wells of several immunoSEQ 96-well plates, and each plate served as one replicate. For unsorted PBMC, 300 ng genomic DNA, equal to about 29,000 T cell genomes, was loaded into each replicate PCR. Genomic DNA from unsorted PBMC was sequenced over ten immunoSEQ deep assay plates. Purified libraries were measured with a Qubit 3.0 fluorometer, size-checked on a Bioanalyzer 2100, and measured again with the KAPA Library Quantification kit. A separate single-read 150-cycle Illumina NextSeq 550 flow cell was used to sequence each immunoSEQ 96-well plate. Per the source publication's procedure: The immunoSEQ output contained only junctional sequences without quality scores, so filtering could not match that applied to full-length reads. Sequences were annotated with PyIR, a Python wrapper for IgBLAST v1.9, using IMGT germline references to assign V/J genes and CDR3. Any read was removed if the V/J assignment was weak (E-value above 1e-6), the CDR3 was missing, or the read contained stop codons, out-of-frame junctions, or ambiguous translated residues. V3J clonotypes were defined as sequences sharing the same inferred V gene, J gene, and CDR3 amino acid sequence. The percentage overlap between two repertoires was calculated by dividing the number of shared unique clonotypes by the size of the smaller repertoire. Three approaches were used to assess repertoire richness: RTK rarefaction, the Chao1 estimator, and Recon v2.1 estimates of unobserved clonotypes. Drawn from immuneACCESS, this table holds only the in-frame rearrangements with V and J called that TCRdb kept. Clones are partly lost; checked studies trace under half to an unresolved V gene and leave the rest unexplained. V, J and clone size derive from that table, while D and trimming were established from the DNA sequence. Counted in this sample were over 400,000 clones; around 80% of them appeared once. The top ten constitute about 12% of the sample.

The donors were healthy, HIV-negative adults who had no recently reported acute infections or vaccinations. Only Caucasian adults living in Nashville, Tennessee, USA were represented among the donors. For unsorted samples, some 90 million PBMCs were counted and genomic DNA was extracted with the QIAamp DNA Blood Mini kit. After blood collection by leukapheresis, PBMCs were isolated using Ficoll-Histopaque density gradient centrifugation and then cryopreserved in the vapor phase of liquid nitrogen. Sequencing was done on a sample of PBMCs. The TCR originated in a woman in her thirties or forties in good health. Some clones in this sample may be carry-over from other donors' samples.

The CDR3 region: CASSLLPADTGELFF. The DNA sequence reads TGTGCCAGCAGCTTGTTGCCCGCGGACACCGGGGAGCTGTTTTTT. The chain is assembled from TRBV5-4 and TRBJ2-2; no confident D gene assignment can be made. V lost 1 base and J lost 3 bases; the stretch between them is 10 bases long. Via the germline V gene (reference sequence), CDR1 is SGHNT and CDR2 YYREEE. Spanning cysteine to phenylalanine, the CDR3 consists of 15 amino acids. Only the CDR3 region is kept as DNA, spanning 45 bases read in frame from base 1. With the rest looked up from the reference TRBV5-4 and TRBJ2-2 genes rather than sequenced, the full variable domain is ETGVTQSPTHLIKTRGQQVTLRCSSQSGHNTVSWYQQALGQGPQFIFQYYREEENGRGNFPPRFSGLQFPNYSSELNVNALELDDSALYLCASSLLPADTGELFFGEGSRLTVL.